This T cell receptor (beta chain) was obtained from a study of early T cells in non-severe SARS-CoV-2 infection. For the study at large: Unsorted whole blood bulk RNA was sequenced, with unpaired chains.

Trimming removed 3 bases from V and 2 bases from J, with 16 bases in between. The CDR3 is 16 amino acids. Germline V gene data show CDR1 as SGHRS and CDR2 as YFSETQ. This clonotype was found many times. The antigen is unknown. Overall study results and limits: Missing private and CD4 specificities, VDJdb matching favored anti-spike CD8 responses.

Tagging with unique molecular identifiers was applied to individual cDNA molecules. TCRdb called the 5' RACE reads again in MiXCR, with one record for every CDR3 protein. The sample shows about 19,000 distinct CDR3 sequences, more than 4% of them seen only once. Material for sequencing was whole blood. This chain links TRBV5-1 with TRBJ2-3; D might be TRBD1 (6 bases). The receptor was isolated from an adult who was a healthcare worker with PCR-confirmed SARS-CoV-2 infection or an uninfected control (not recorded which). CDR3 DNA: TGCGCCAGCAGCTCTTTTAAGACAGGCAACACAGATACGCAGTATTTT. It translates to CASSSFKTGNTDTQYF.